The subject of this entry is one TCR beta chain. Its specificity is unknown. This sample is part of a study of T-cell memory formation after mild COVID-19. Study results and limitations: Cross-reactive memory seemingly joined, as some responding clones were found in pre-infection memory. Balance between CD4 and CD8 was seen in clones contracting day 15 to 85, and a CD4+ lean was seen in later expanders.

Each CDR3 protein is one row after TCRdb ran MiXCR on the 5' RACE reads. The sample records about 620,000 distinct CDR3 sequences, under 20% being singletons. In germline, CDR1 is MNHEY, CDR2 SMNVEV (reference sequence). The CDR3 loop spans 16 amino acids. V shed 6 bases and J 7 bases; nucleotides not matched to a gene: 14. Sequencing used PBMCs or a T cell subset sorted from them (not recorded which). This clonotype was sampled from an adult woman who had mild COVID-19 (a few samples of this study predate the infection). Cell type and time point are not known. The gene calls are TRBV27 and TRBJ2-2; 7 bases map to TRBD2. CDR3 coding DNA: TGTGCCAGCAGCCCCCGGGGAGCGGGATCCCTCGGGGAGCTGTTTTTT. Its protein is CASSPRGAGSLGELFF.